These T cell receptor beta chains were read from a single sample in a study of T cells in Graves' hyperthyroidism and ophthalmopathy. A single record per CDR3 protein comes from TCRdb applying MiXCR to the multiplex PCR reads. The sample contains a few hundred thousand distinct CDR3 sequences, less than 20% of which appear only once. The sequenced sample consisted of blood. The receptors here all came from a woman aged 25-40 years with Graves' hyperthyroidism. CDR3s include the opening cysteine and the closing phenylalanine or tryptophan. Fields, in order: V gene, D gene, J gene, clone size, CDR3 protein, CDR3 DNA. The D gene is left open where the match is weak. Clone sizes are given selectively: once, few, many, or a class where the clone is expanded.

V: TRBV20-1; D: .; J: TRBJ2-3; size: many; CDR3: CSALALADTQYF; DNA: TGCAGTGCTTTAGCATTGGCAGATACGCAGTATTTT
V: TRBV18; D: .; J: TRBJ2-5; size: many; CDR3: CASSPPAQETQYF; DNA: TGTGCCAGCTCACCACCGGCCCAAGAGACCCAGTACTTC
V: TRBV19; D: .; J: TRBJ1-3; size: many; CDR3: CASSRGTDSGNTIYF; DNA: TGTGCCAGTAGTAGAGGGACCGACTCTGGAAACACCATATATTTT
V: TRBV20-1; D: TRBD2; J: TRBJ2-1; size: .; CDR3: CSAIDTEGTSGRVTYNEQFF; DNA: TGCAGTGCCATTGACACCGAAGGGACTAGCGGGAGGGTAACCTACAATGAGCAGTTCTTC
V: TRBV20-1; D: .; J: TRBJ1-2; size: few; CDR3: CSARGSGARKWAYGYTF; DNA: TGCAGTGCTAGGGGGTCGGGGGCAAGGAAGTGGGCCTATGGCTACACCTTC
V: TRBV30; D: TRBD2; J: TRBJ2-1; size: many; CDR3: CAWSRLAGGVNEQFF; DNA: TGTGCCTGGAGTCGTCTCGCGGGAGGTGTGAATGAGCAGTTCTTC
V: TRBV4-2; D: .; J: TRBJ2-1; size: .; CDR3: CASSQVAPGLKHNEQSF; DNA: TGTGCCAGCAGCCAAGTGGCGCCGGGACTGAAACACAATGAGCAGTCCTTC
V: TRBV7-9; D: TRBD2; J: TRBJ2-3; size: many; CDR3: CASSPWTPGGGDTQYF; DNA: TGTGCCAGCAGCCCGTGGACCCCGGGCGGGGGAGATACGCAGTATTTT
V: TRBV3-1; D: TRBD1; J: TRBJ2-7; size: .; CDR3: CASSRDRGVLRDYEQYF; DNA: TGTGCCAGCAGCCGGGACAGGGGAGTCCTAAGGGACTACGAGCAGTACTTC
V: TRBV5-1; D: TRBD1; J: TRBJ2-7; size: many; CDR3: CASSLAFGQGGEQYF; DNA: TGCGCCAGCAGCTTGGCCTTCGGACAGGGTGGCGAGCAGTACTTC
V: TRBV28; D: .; J: TRBJ2-3; size: few; CDR3: CASSFNPGGRRESTFDTQYF; DNA: TGTGCCAGCAGTTTTAACCCAGGGGGGCGCCGGGAGAGTACATTTGATACGCAGTATTTT
V: TRBV6-5; D: .; J: TRBJ2-5; size: few; CDR3: CASSYGADQETQYF; DNA: TGTGCCAGCAGTTACGGCGCAGACCAAGAGACCCAGTACTTC
V: TRBV19; D: .; J: TRBJ2-3; size: .; CDR3: CASRISGNTDTQYF; DNA: TGTGCCAGTAGAATAAGCGGAAACACAGATACGCAGTATTTT
V: TRBV7-9; D: .; J: TRBJ2-7; size: few; CDR3: CASSLVVSSSYEQYF; DNA: TGTGCCAGCAGCTTAGTCGTGTCTAGTTCCTACGAGCAGTACTTC
V: TRBV20-1; D: .; J: TRBJ2-1; size: few; CDR3: CSARDYSGYEQFF; DNA: TGCAGTGCTAGAGATTATTCGGGGTATGAGCAGTTCTTC
V: TRBV28; D: .; J: TRBJ2-7; size: many; CDR3: CASHSGTTLYEQYF; DNA: TGTGCCAGCCATTCCGGGACGACCTTGTACGAGCAGTACTTC
V: TRBV20-1; D: .; J: TRBJ2-7; size: .; CDR3: CSAGGGGDRSPYEQYF; DNA: TGCAGTGCCGGAGGAGGGGGAGATAGATCTCCCTACGAGCAGTACTTC
V: TRBV6-1; D: .; J: TRBJ2-2; size: .; CDR3: CASSDLLNGELFF; DNA: TGTGCCAGCAGTGACCTCTTGAACGGGGAGCTGTTTTTT
V: TRBV7-9; D: TRBD2; J: TRBJ2-1; size: many; CDR3: CASSSSGRLSYNEQFF; DNA: TGTGCCAGCAGCTCAAGCGGGAGACTATCCTACAATGAGCAGTTCTTC
V: TRBV20-1; D: .; J: TRBJ1-1; size: .; CDR3: CSAREAGYTEAFF; DNA: TGCAGTGCCAGAGAGGCAGGGTACACTGAAGCTTTCTTT
V: TRBV18; D: TRBD2; J: TRBJ2-1; size: many; CDR3: CASSPAGLAGYNEQFF; DNA: TGTGCCAGCTCACCGGCGGGACTAGCGGGGTACAATGAGCAGTTCTTC
V: TRBV12-3/TRBV12-4; D: .; J: TRBJ2-1; size: many; CDR3: CASSHGTLYNEQFF; DNA: TGTGCCAGCTCCCACGGGACACTCTACAATGAGCAGTTCTTC
V: TRBV30; D: .; J: TRBJ1-2; size: many; CDR3: CAWTRGARVYGYTF; DNA: TGTGCCTGGACCCGAGGGGCGCGCGTCTATGGCTACACCTTC
V: TRBV7-9; D: .; J: TRBJ2-1; size: once; CDR3: CVSSFGQEYNEQFF; DNA: TGTGTCAGCAGCTTTGGGCAGGAATACAATGAGCAGTTCTTC
V: TRBV5-1; D: .; J: TRBJ2-5; size: .; CDR3: CASNTWGAETQYF; DNA: TGCGCCAGCAACACTTGGGGGGCGGAGACCCAGTACTTC
V: TRBV19; D: TRBD2; J: TRBJ2-2; size: few; CDR3: CASSTRLTSGSITGELFF; DNA: TGTGCCAGTAGTACCCGCCTGACTAGCGGGAGCATAACCGGGGAGCTGTTTTTT